Following are 23 T cell receptor beta chains from one sample sequenced in a study of blood T cell repertoires in COVID-19. TCRdb keeps only in-frame clones here, not all; method: immunoSEQ multiplex PCR. This table holds 110,000 or so clones, 80% to 90% found once. Sequenced input: peripheral blood. These receptors all stem from a woman in her 50s with acute or convalescent COVID-19.

The rearrangement links TRBV30 to TRBJ2-1; D is unclear. Trimming left V 4 bases short and J 3 bases short, with 25 bases between. Germline V gene sequence: CDR1 GTSNPN, CDR2 SVGIG (reference sequence). CDR3 length: 18 residues. Here the CDR3 DNA reads TGTGCCTGGACCCCTAGAGTCGGCCGCACACTTAACTACAATGAGCAGTTCTTC. Translation gives CAWTPRVGRTLNYNEQFF.

This rearrangement joins TRBV4-3 to TRBJ2-4; 8 bases line up with TRBD1. The CDR3 extends over 16 amino acids. V lost 0 bases and J lost 8; bases outside the gene matches: 9. Germline V lookup: CDR1 LGHNA, CDR2 YSLEER. The CDR3 reads CASSQETDRVQDIQYF. The CDR3, as DNA: TGCGCCAGCAGCCAAGAAACGGACAGGGTTCAGGACATTCAGTACTTC.

The chain couples TRBV15 to TRBJ1-1; 8 bases are a match to TRBD1. The J segment lost 6 bases and the V segment lost 4 bases, leaving 7 bases of the junction unmatched. The germline V gene has CDR1 LNHNV and CDR2 YYDKDF (reference sequence). The CDR3 has 14 amino acids. The CDR3 protein is CATSTQQGGSEAFF. The CDR3, as DNA: TGTGCCACCAGCACGCAACAGGGGGGATCTGAAGCTTTCTTT.

V gene TRBV6-1 combines with J gene TRBJ1-2; D is ambiguous. CDR3 length: 14 amino acids. Trimming removed 2 bases from V and 5 bases from J, with 12 bases in between. CDR1 is MNHNS and CDR2 is SASEGT in the germline V gene. CDR3 amino acids: CASSEPQVGYGYTF. CDR3 sequence (DNA): TGTGCCAGCAGTGAACCTCAAGTCGGGTATGGCTACACCTTC.

This chain links TRBV19 with TRBJ1-1; D perhaps matches TRBD1 (6 bases). The germline V gene encodes CDR1 LNHDA and CDR2 SQIVND (reference sequence). This CDR3 spans 14 amino acids. V was clipped by 7 bases and J by 1 base, with 13 bases between them. CDR3 protein: CASKLGQSNTEAFF. The CDR3 DNA reads TGTGCCAGTAAGTTAGGACAGTCGAACACTGAAGCTTTCTTT.

The chain joins TRBV19 to TRBJ1-5; 8 bases fit TRBD1. This CDR3 spans 21 amino acids. Looked up from germline, CDR1 is LNHDA and CDR2 is SQIVND (reference sequence). V shed 1 base and J 0 bases; nucleotides not matched to a gene: 17. CDR3 region: CASSIVPGDRRGLYSNQPQHF. In nucleotides, the CDR3 is TGTGCCAGTAGTATAGTTCCTGGGGACAGGAGGGGGCTTTATAGCAATCAGCCCCAGCATTTT.

In its sample, this clone was seen once. The V and J genes are TRBV18 and TRBJ1-2; D remains ambiguous. The CDR3 has 14 amino acids. V gave up 3 bases and J gave up 2 bases, with 10 bases separating them. Germline values: CDR1 KGHSH, CDR2 LQKENI. The CDR3 nucleotides read TGTGCCAGCTCACCGTCCGAGAGCAACTATGGCTACACCTTC. It codes for CASSPSESNYGYTF.

This chain connects TRBV4-3 to TRBJ2-5; 7 nucleotides match TRBD2. The V segment lost 0 bases and the J segment 3 bases; nucleotides outside the gene matches: 4. CDR3 size: 15 residues. Germline V gene sequence: CDR1 LGHNA, CDR2 YSLEER. CDR3 nucleotides: TGCGCCAGCAGCCAAGATCTGGGGGGGGAAGAGACCCAGTACTTC. Its translation: CASSQDLGGEETQYF.

The chain uses TRBV28 and TRBJ1-2; a possible D gene is TRBD1 (6 bases). Trimming stripped 10 bases from V and 5 bases from J, with 17 bases between. Germline lookup yields CDR1 MDHEN and CDR2 SYDVKM. This CDR3 has 13 amino acids. This CDR3 reads CATAWGRRYGYTF. The CDR3 region has the DNA TGTGCCACAGCATGGGGGCGTCGGTATGGCTACACCTTC.

This clone was detected only once. This chain links TRBV5-1 with TRBJ1-3, with D perhaps matching TRBD1 (5 bases). Germline CDR1 and CDR2: SGHRS and YFSETQ. The CDR3 sequence is 19 residues long. The V gene lost 0 bases and the J gene lost 0 bases, with 19 bases spanning the gap. This CDR3 is CASSLVGGSNLYSGNTIYF. The CDR3 region has the DNA TGCGCCAGCAGCTTGGTGGGGGGGTCAAATCTTTACTCTGGAAACACCATATATTTT.

V gene TRBV6-5 combines with J gene TRBJ1-1; tentative D call: TRBD1 (6 bases). The germline CDR1 and CDR2 sequences are MNHEY and SVGAGI. The CDR3 totals 11 residues. V lost 7 bases and J lost 11, with 14 bases in between. The CDR3 reads CASTMGHRAFF. In DNA, the CDR3 is TGTGCCAGCACCATGGGACACAGGGCTTTCTTT.

The chain has TRBV5-6 and TRBJ2-6; D call uncertain. The V gene's germline CDR1 is SGHDT and CDR2 YYEEEE. V dropped 1 base and J dropped 1 base, with 6 bases sitting between them. CDR3 size: 15 residues. The CDR3 DNA sequence: TGTGCCAGCAGCTTGTTCAGATCTGGGGCCAACGTCCTGACTTTC. Translated, it gives CASSLFRSGANVLTF.

The chain joins TRBV21-1 to TRBJ1-1; the table's D call TRBD1 went unverified against the DNA. TRBV21-1 is described as a pseudogene. The CDR3 length is 18 residues. The CDR3 nucleotides are TGTGCCAGCAGCAAAAATGCGTGTATGACAGGGGAGGGAACTGAAGCTTTCTTT. It encodes CASSKNACMTGEGTEAFF.

This rearrangement joins TRBV4-2 to TRBJ2-5; D is possibly TRBD2 (5 bases). This CDR3 has 14 residues. V dropped 1 base and J dropped 5 bases, with 11 bases sitting between them. Germline V CDR1 and CDR2: LGHNA, YNFKEQ. CDR3 bases: TGTGCCAGCAGCCAAGTCGAGGAGGTGGAGACCCAGTACTTC. Encoded protein: CASSQVEEVETQYF.

The chain couples TRBV24-1 to TRBJ2-2; maybe TRBD2 (7 bases). Looked up from germline, CDR1 is KGHDR and CDR2 is SFDVKD. The CDR3 runs 14 residues. Trimming stripped 7 bases from V and 4 bases from J, with 12 bases between. CDR3: CATRARGGTGELFF. DNA for the CDR3: TGTGCCACCAGAGCGAGGGGGGGCACCGGGGAGCTGTTTTTT.

This rearrangement joins TRBV19 to TRBJ2-1, with 15 bases identical to TRBD2. The germline V gene has CDR1 LNHDA and CDR2 SQIVND (reference sequence). CDR3 length: 15 residues. V gave up 6 bases and J gave up 9 bases; unmatched junction bases: 6. CDR3 DNA sequence: TGTGCCAGTAGCCCCGGACTAGCGGGAGGGGTTGAGCAGTTCTTC. This codes for CASSPGLAGGVEQFF.

V and J are TRBV12-3 or TRBV12-4 and TRBJ2-1, with no clear D. This CDR3 contains 13 residues. The V and J ends lost 4 bases and 10 bases respectively, with 14 bases between them. CDR3 region: CASSSLGSREQFF. CDR3 DNA: TGTGCCAGCAGTTCCCTCGGATCGAGGGAGCAGTTCTTC.

This rearrangement joins TRBV7-2 to TRBJ2-5; perhaps TRBD1 as D (6 bases). The CDR3 has 14 amino acids. CDR1 SGHTA and CDR2 FQGNSA come from the germline V gene. V lost 2 bases and J 4 bases, leaving 11 bases between the germline ends. This chain's CDR3 is CASSLNRAGETQYF. The CDR3, as DNA: TGTGCCAGCAGCTTAAACAGGGCGGGAGAGACCCAGTACTTC.

The chain links TRBV24-1 to TRBJ2-3, with 11 bases lining up with TRBD2. J was trimmed by 4 bases and V by 2 bases; bases with no gene match: 7. This CDR3 comprises 17 residues. Germline V lookup: CDR1 KGHDR, CDR2 SFDVKD. The CDR3 sequence is CATSDSVSGRVPDTQYF. DNA of the CDR3: TGTGCCACCAGTGATTCGGTTAGCGGGAGGGTCCCAGATACGCAGTATTTT.

The chain links TRBV4-3 to TRBJ1-1, with D hard to call. Trimming took off 0 bases at V and 2 bases at J, with 10 bases between the two ends. CDR1 is LGHNA and CDR2 is YSLEER in the germline V gene. The CDR3 is made up of 15 amino acids. CDR3 nucleotide sequence: TGCGCCAGCAGCCAAGATAAGAGCGCTAACACTGAAGCTTTCTTT. It specifies CASSQDKSANTEAFF.

The chain uses TRBV29-1 and TRBJ1-2; TRBD1 matches at 7 bases. Trimming cost V 7 bases and J 3 bases; bases outside gene matches: 11. This CDR3 comprises 14 residues. CDR1 and CDR2 (germline): SQVTM, ANQGSEA. The CDR3 is CSAPQGISDYGYTF. The CDR3 coding sequence is TGCAGCGCGCCACAGGGGATTTCGGACTATGGCTACACCTTC.

There are a few counts of this clone. The genes are TRBV30 and TRBJ1-1, with 9 bases fitting TRBD1. Looked up from germline, CDR1 is GTSNPN and CDR2 is SVGIG (reference sequence). This CDR3 is 13 amino acids long. V trimming: 4 bases; J trimming: 4 bases; junction bases outside the gene matches: 4. The CDR3 region has the DNA TGTGCCTGGATTGGACAGGGGAGCACTGAAGCTTTCTTT. It translates to CAWIGQGSTEAFF. The full variable domain, with the rest looked up from reference TRBV30 and TRBJ1-1, is SQTIHQWPATLVQPVGSPLSLECTVEGTSNPNLYWYRQAAGRGLQLLFYSVGIGQISSEVPQNLSASRPQDRQFILSSKKLLLSDSGFYLCAWIGQGSTEAFFGQGTRLTVV.

The chain recombines TRBV7-9 with TRBJ2-5; 11 bases are a match to TRBD1. The CDR3 covers 16 residues. V was clipped by 5 bases and J by 2 bases; unmatched bases: 7. In germline, CDR1 is SEHNR, CDR2 FQNEAQ (reference sequence). The CDR3 here is CASSLRTGGSQETQYF. The DNA of the CDR3 is TGTGCCAGCAGCCTTCGGACAGGGGGCTCACAAGAGACCCAGTACTTC. Looking up the rest from reference TRBV7-9 and TRBJ2-5 gives the full variable domain: DTGVSQNPRHKITKRGQNVTFRCDPISEHNRLYWYRQTLGQGPEFLTYFQNEAQLEKSRLLSDRFSAERPKGSFSTLEIQRTEQGDSAMYLCASSLRTGGSQETQYFGPGTRLLVL.